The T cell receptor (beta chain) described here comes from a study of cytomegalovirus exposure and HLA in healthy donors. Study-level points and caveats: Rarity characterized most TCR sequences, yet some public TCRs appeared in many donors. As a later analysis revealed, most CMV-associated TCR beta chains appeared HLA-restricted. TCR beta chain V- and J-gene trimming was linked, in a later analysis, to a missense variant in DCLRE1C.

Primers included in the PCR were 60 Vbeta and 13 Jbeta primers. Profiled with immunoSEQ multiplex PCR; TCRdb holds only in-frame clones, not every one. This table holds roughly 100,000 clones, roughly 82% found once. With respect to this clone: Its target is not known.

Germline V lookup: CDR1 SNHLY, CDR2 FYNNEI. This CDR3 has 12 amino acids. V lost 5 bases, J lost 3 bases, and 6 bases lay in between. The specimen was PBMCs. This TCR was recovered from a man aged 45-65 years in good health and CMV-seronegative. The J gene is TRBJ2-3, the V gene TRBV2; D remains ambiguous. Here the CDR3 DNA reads TGTGCCAGCAGTCTAGAAACAGATACGCAGTATTTT. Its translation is CASSLETDTQYF.